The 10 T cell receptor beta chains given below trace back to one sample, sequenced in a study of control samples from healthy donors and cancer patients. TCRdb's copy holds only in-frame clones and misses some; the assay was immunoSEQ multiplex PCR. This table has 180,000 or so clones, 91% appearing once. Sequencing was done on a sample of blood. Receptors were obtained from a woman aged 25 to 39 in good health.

CDR3 DNA: TGTGCCAGCAGTACCCGGACAGGGAACGGGCAGTACTTC. Residues: CASSTRTGNGQYF. The chain couples TRBV6-6 to TRBJ2-7; 8 bases are a match to TRBD1. The CDR3 contains 13 residues. CDR1 and CDR2 from the germline V gene are MNHNY and SVGAGI (reference sequence). V was clipped by 5 bases and J by 9 bases; unmatched bases: 9.

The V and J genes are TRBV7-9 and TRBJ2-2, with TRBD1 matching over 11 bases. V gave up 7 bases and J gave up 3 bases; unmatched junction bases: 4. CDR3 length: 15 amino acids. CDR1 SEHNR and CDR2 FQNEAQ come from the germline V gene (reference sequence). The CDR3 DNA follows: TGTGCCAGCACACTGGGACAGGGGGACACCGGGGAGCTGTTTTTT. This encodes CASTLGQGDTGELFF.

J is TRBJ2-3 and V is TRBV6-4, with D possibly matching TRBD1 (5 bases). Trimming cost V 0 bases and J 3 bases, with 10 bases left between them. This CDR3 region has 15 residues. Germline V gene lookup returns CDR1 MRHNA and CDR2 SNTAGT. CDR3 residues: CASSDSGQVTDTQYF. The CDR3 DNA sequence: TGTGCCAGCAGTGACTCGGGGCAGGTGACAGATACGCAGTATTTT.

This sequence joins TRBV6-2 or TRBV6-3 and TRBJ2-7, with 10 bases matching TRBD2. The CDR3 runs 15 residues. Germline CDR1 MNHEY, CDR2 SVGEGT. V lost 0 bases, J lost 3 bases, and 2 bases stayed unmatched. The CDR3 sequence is CASSYSASGGYEQYF. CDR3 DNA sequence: TGTGCCAGCAGTTACTCGGCTAGCGGGGGCTACGAGCAGTACTTC.

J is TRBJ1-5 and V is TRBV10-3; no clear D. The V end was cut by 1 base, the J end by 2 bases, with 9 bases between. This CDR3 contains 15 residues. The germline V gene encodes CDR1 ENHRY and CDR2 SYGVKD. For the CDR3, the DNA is TGTGCCATCAGTGAGTTGGCAGGACGCAATCAGCCCCAGCATTTT. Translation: CAISELAGRNQPQHF.

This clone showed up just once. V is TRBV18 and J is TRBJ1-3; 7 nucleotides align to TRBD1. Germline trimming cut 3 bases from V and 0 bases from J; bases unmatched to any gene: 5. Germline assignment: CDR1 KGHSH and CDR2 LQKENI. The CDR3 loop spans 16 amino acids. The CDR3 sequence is CASSPVPGGSGNTIYF. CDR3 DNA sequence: TGTGCCAGCTCACCGGTACCAGGGGGCTCTGGAAACACCATATATTTT.

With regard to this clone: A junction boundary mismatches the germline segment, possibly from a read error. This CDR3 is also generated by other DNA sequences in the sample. CDR3 coding DNA: TGTGCCAGTAGAATAGCGGGGGGCAATGAGCAGTTCTTC. Amino acids: CASRIAGGNEQFF. The chain has TRBV19 and TRBJ2-1; 10 bases are shared with TRBD2. Per germline, CDR1 LNHDA and CDR2 SQIVND (reference sequence). This CDR3 is 13 amino acids long.

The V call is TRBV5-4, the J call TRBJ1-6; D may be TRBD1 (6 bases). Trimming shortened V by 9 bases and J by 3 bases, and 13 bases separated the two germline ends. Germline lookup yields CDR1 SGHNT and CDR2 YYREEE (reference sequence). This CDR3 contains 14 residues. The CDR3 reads CATSPGVYNSPLHF. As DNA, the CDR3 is TGTGCCACCTCCCCAGGGGTCTATAATTCACCCCTCCACTTT.

The DNA for the CDR3 is TGTGCCAGCAGCGCAGGGGGCTCTGGAAACACCATATATTTT. As protein: CASSAGGSGNTIYF. The chain couples TRBV9 to TRBJ1-3; 7 bases are a match to TRBD1. The V gene end was trimmed by 3 bases and the J gene end by 0 bases; junction bases not matched to a gene: 0. The CDR3 loop spans 14 amino acids. The germline gives CDR1 SGDLS, CDR2 YYNGEE.

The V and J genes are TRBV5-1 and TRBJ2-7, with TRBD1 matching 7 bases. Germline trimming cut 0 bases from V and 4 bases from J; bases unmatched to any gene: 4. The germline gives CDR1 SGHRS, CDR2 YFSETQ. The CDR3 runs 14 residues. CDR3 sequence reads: CASSLDRGVYEQYF. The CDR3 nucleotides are TGCGCCAGCAGCTTGGACAGGGGCGTTTACGAGCAGTACTTC.